Included here is one T cell receptor beta chain sequence, with context. What it binds is unknown. These data originate in a study of a mutant IDH1 vaccine in newly diagnosed glioma. Assay: immunoSEQ multiplex PCR; the TCRdb copy retains only in-frame clones and omits some. The sample carries about 44,000 clones, 75% to 95% recorded once. CDR3 length: 9 amino acids. Trimming took off 4 bases at V and 3 bases at J, with 0 bases between the two ends. Germline CDR1 and CDR2: DFQATT and SNEGSKA (reference sequence). This sample's time point: week 23, last vaccination. In every dose of vaccine, 300 ug of mutant IDH1 20-mer peptide was given alongside topical imiquimod. Those who donated had recent WHO grade 3 or 4 IDH1-mutant, ATRX-lost astrocytomas.

Here the sequenced sample was PBMCs, taken from a glioma patient whose treatment included an IDH1 peptide vaccine. The genes are TRBV20-1 and TRBJ1-1; no definite D call. The TCR sequence derives from a man aged 45-60 years with glioma. In DNA, the CDR3 is TGCAGTGCTAACACTGAAGCTTTCTTT. Encoded protein: CSANTEAFF.